One sample yielded the 26 T cell receptor beta chains listed below, sequenced in a study of PD-L1 blockade in urothelial cancer. Using immunoSEQ multiplex PCR, the repertoire was profiled, and TCRdb retains in-frame clones only, with some absent. The table has 33,000 or so clones, almost 85% seen once. This specimen was PBMCs, taken around atezolizumab (anti-PD-L1) treatment. The receptors were gathered from a man between 65 and 79 years old with urothelial cancer.

V gene TRBV19 combines with J gene TRBJ2-5; TRBD1 might be the D (6 bases). Trimming took off 9 bases at V and 4 bases at J, with 18 bases between the two ends. This CDR3 spans 14 amino acids. Per the germline V gene, CDR1 is LNHDA and CDR2 is SQIVND (reference sequence). The CDR3 sequence is CASGAGVGRETQYF. The CDR3 nucleotides read TGTGCCAGCGGGGCAGGGGTGGGTCGAGAGACCCAGTACTTC.

The V gene is TRBV2, the J gene TRBJ1-1; D is perhaps TRBD1 (5 bases). The germline gives CDR1 SNHLY, CDR2 FYNNEI. V was pared by 7 bases and J by 5 bases, with 17 bases between. The CDR3 sequence is 14 residues long. The CDR3 sequence is CASKTESKGTEAFF. DNA for the CDR3: TGTGCCAGCAAAACCGAGTCGAAGGGGACTGAAGCTTTCTTT.

V is TRBV5-1 and J is TRBJ1-3, with D uncertain. This CDR3 is built from 13 residues. CDR1 and CDR2 (germline): SGHRS, YFSETQ. V was pared by 0 bases and J by 8 bases, with 9 bases between. CDR3 DNA: TGCGCCAGCAGCTTGGATGACACGGACACCATATATTTT. Its translation: CASSLDDTDTIYF.

This clone was seen only a few times. V gene TRBV9 combines with J gene TRBJ1-2; no firm D call. The V gene's germline CDR1 is SGDLS and CDR2 YYNGEE. Trimming pared 6 bases from V and 1 base from J, leaving 13 bases between. The CDR3 sequence is 14 residues long. This chain's CDR3 is CASTRLGLNYGYTF. In nucleotides, the CDR3 is TGTGCCAGCACCCGACTGGGTCTTAACTATGGCTACACCTTC.

The V and J genes are TRBV9 and TRBJ2-7, with 9 bases identical to TRBD2. CDR3 length: 14 amino acids. V trimming: 0 bases; J trimming: 6 bases; junction bases outside the gene matches: 4. Germline CDR1 reads SGDLS; CDR2 reads YYNGEE. CDR3 sequence reads: CASSVVGGRGEQYF. CDR3 bases: TGTGCCAGCAGCGTAGTAGGCGGGAGGGGCGAGCAGTACTTC.

The chain employs TRBV14 and TRBJ2-7; 8 bases match TRBD2. V dropped 1 base and J dropped 9; count of bases not matched to a gene: 2. The length of the CDR3 is 12 residues. Germline loops: CDR1 SGHDN, CDR2 FVKESK. Here the CDR3 DNA reads TGTGCCAGCAGCCAAGTAGCGGGATGGCAGTACTTC. This translates into CASSQVAGWQYF.

This clone was detected once. The gene calls are TRBV7-9 and TRBJ2-7; 7 bases are a match to TRBD1. Trimming cost V 0 bases and J 3 bases; bases outside gene matches: 5. There are 15 residues in the CDR3. Germline CDR1 SEHNR, CDR2 FQNEAQ (reference sequence). The CDR3, as DNA: TGTGCCAGCAGCTTAGCCGGGGACAGCTTCTACGAGCAGTACTTC. It encodes CASSLAGDSFYEQYF.

The V and J genes are TRBV4-3 and TRBJ2-5; D perhaps matches TRBD1 (6 bases). From germline, CDR1 is LGHNA and CDR2 YSLEER. Between the trimmed V and J ends, which lost 2 bases and 2 bases, there was a span of 12 bases. The CDR3 covers 15 residues. The CDR3 coding sequence is TGCGCCAGCAGCCAATACATAAGGGGGCAAGAGACCCAGTACTTC. Its protein product is CASSQYIRGQETQYF.

This chain joins TRBV6-1 and TRBJ2-1; 7 bases match TRBD1. The CDR3 loop spans 15 amino acids. Germline V lookup: CDR1 MNHNS, CDR2 SASEGT. V lost 4 bases, J lost 0 bases, and 3 bases stayed unmatched. The CDR3 coding sequence is TGTGCCAGCAGTGCGACAGGGCACTCCTACAATGAGCAGTTCTTC. This gives the protein CASSATGHSYNEQFF.

The chain links TRBV7-3 to TRBJ2-7; 9 bases agree with TRBD1. The germline V gene encodes CDR1 SGHTA and CDR2 FQGTGA. V lost 0 bases and J lost 6; bases outside the gene matches: 6. This CDR3 contains 15 residues. CDR3: CASSLTRDRVPEQYF. The CDR3 DNA reads TGTGCCAGCAGCTTAACCCGGGACAGGGTCCCCGAGCAGTACTTC.

This rearrangement joins TRBV9 to TRBJ2-1; 8 nucleotides align to TRBD2. Germline CDR1 is SGDLS and CDR2 is YYNGEE. V gave up 4 bases and J gave up 0 bases; unmatched junction bases: 3. The CDR3 spans 15 residues. CDR3 residues: CASSPSGSSYNEQFF. CDR3 coding DNA: TGTGCCAGCAGCCCGAGCGGGAGCTCCTACAATGAGCAGTTCTTC.

A few counts support this clone. This sequence joins TRBV12-5 and TRBJ2-1, with a possible D match to TRBD1 (6 bases). The V gene's germline CDR1 is LGHNT and CDR2 FRNRAP. This CDR3 has 14 amino acids. V was clipped by 2 bases and J by 7 bases, with 12 bases between them. The CDR3 sequence: CASGLPTGKNEQFF. The CDR3 region has the DNA TGTGCTAGTGGTTTGCCTACAGGGAAGAATGAGCAGTTCTTC.

The chain couples TRBV19 to TRBJ1-6; D remains ambiguous. The CDR3 has 14 residues. Germline CDR1 is LNHDA and CDR2 is SQIVND (reference sequence). The V gene lost 3 bases and the J gene lost 6 bases, with 9 bases spanning the gap. DNA for the CDR3: TGTGCCAGTAGTATGAGAGGGATTAATTCACCCCTCCACTTT. Protein product: CASSMRGINSPLHF.

The CDR3, as DNA: TGTGCCAGCAGCCAACTTCCCGGGACTAGCGACAGCTCCTACAATGAGCAGTTCTTC. It specifies CASSQLPGTSDSSYNEQFF. The V call is TRBV4-2, the J call TRBJ2-1, with TRBD2 matching over 10 bases. The germline CDR1 and CDR2 sequences are LGHNA and YNFKEQ. With V trimmed by 2 bases and J by 0 bases, 10 bases remained unmatched. The CDR3 spans 19 residues.

This clone was found once. V usage is TRBV19 and J usage is TRBJ2-5, with D perhaps matching TRBD2 (5 bases). CDR1 and CDR2 (germline): LNHDA, SQIVND (reference sequence). The CDR3 contains 13 residues. Trimming took 8 bases from V and 2 from J, leaving 12 bases between them. The DNA for the CDR3 is TGTGCCAGTTCCACTCGGGGTCAAGAGACCCAGTACTTC. Encoded protein: CASSTRGQETQYF. The entire variable domain, with the rest obtained from reference TRBV19 and TRBJ2-5, is as follows: DGGITQSPKYLFRKEGQNVTLSCEQNLNHDAMYWYRQDPGQGLRLIYYSQIVNDFQKGDIAEGYSVSREKKESFPLTVTSAQKNPTAFYLCASSTRGQETQYFGPGTRLLVL.

The chain couples TRBV6-1 to TRBJ1-5, with D perhaps matching TRBD1 (5 bases). This CDR3 comprises 14 residues. Germline CDR1 and CDR2: MNHNS and SASEGT. V shed 1 base and J shed 1 base, with 5 bases lying between them. Here the CDR3 DNA reads TGTGCCAGCAGTGAAGGACAGAGCAATCAGCCCCAGCATTTT. Its protein product is CASSEGQSNQPQHF.

The genes are TRBV5-8 and TRBJ2-1, with 8 bases identical to TRBD2. Losses at the gene ends were 4 bases for V and 0 bases for J; bases not matched to a gene: 12. The CDR3 is 18 amino acids. Germline CDR1 SGHTS, CDR2 YDEGEE. The chain's CDR3 is CASSPGGAGGGSYNEQFF. The CDR3 DNA reads TGTGCCAGCAGCCCGGGAGGGGCGGGGGGTGGCTCCTACAATGAGCAGTTCTTC.

The rearrangement links TRBV2 to TRBJ2-7, with TRBD2 matching over 9 bases. V lost 6 bases and J lost 7; bases outside the gene matches: 13. CDR3 length equals 15 residues. The germline V gene encodes CDR1 SNHLY and CDR2 FYNNEI. The CDR3 here is CASRPPGLASEEQYF. For the CDR3, the DNA is TGTGCCAGCAGGCCCCCGGGACTAGCATCCGAGGAGCAGTACTTC.

In DNA, the CDR3 is TGTGCCAGCAGCTCCTATAGCGGGGGGGCAAACAATGAGCAGTTCTTC. Its translation is CASSSYSGGANNEQFF. The V and J genes are TRBV7-9 and TRBJ2-1; 11 bases line up with TRBD2. The CDR3 has 16 amino acids. The V gene end was trimmed by 4 bases and the J gene end by 5 bases; junction bases not matched to a gene: 7. Germline V gene lookup returns CDR1 SEHNR and CDR2 FQNEAQ (reference sequence).

The V gene is TRBV5-4, the J gene TRBJ2-5, with TRBD1 matching 9 bases. This CDR3 has 16 amino acids. Germline loops: CDR1 SGHNT, CDR2 YYREEE (reference sequence). J was trimmed by 2 bases and V by 5 bases; bases with no gene match: 10. The CDR3 reads CASSRARDRAQETQYF. The CDR3 DNA sequence: TGTGCCAGCAGTCGGGCCCGGGACAGGGCTCAAGAGACCCAGTACTTC.

The J gene is TRBJ2-7, the V gene TRBV5-1; 8 bases line up with TRBD1. Losses at the gene ends were 4 bases for V and 3 bases for J; bases not matched to a gene: 6. The CDR3 has 14 amino acids. From germline, CDR1 is SGHRS and CDR2 YFSETQ. CDR3 sequence: CASSPRTGGYEQYF. In nucleotides, the CDR3 is TGCGCCAGCAGCCCGAGAACAGGGGGCTACGAGCAGTACTTC.

This rearrangement joins TRBV27 to TRBJ2-1; 7 positions match TRBD1. This CDR3 contains 17 residues. V shed 3 bases and J 0 bases; nucleotides not matched to a gene: 8. The V gene's germline CDR1 is MNHEY and CDR2 SMNVEV (reference sequence). The CDR3 reads CASSFLPQGNSYNEQFF. CDR3 nucleotide sequence: TGTGCCAGCAGTTTTCTCCCACAGGGGAACTCCTACAATGAGCAGTTCTTC.

The chain couples TRBV5-5 to TRBJ2-1; 7 nucleotides line up with TRBD1. Germline CDR1 reads SGHKS; CDR2 reads YYEKEE (reference sequence). The V gene end was trimmed by 2 bases and the J gene end by 8 bases; junction bases not matched to a gene: 7. This CDR3 has 14 amino acids. DNA of the CDR3: TGTGCCAGCAGCTTCGGGTCAGGGGGAGATGAGCAGTTCTTC. It translates to CASSFGSGGDEQFF. Complete variable domain (other parts from reference TRBV5-5 and TRBJ2-1): DAGVTQSPTHLIKTRGQQVTLRCSPISGHKSVSWYQQVLGQGPQFIFQYYEKEERGRGNFPDRFSARQFPNYSSELNVNALLLGDSALYLCASSFGSGGDEQFFGPGTRLTVL.

This CDR3 is CATRRDYGYTF. CDR3 nucleotides: TGTGCCACCCGGAGGGACTATGGCTACACCTTC. The chain carries TRBV6-1 and TRBJ1-2; D remains ambiguous. Per germline, CDR1 MNHNS and CDR2 SASEGT. Trimming removed 10 bases at V and 3 bases at J, with 9 bases between. The length of the CDR3 is 11 residues.

The rearrangement uses TRBV6-5 and TRBJ2-1, with 7 bases lining up with TRBD2. CDR1 and CDR2 from the germline V gene are MNHEY and SVGAGI. The CDR3 is made up of 14 amino acids. Trimming removed 8 bases from V and 5 bases from J; junction bases left unmatched: 9. The CDR3 DNA sequence: TGTGCCAGCCGTGGCGGGAGTGAGGACAATGAGCAGTTCTTC. Protein sequence: CASRGGSEDNEQFF.

The chain uses TRBV2 and TRBJ2-7; TRBD1 matches at 9 bases. Per germline, CDR1 SNHLY and CDR2 FYNNEI. The CDR3 loop spans 14 amino acids. Trimming cost V 6 bases and J 2 bases; bases outside gene matches: 5. CDR3 sequence (DNA): TGTGCCAGCAGGGGACAGGGCCAAACCTACGAGCAGTACTTC. This gives the protein CASRGQGQTYEQYF.